This T cell receptor beta chain derives from a study of regulatory T cells in long-lasting Graves disease. Whole-study results and caveats: Accuracy was possibly reduced by small sample size.

Time point indicated: newly diagnosed GD, antithyroid drugs for less than 3 months. Extracted RNA from PBMCs served as the source of the TCR library. Construction of the TCR beta libraries employed iRepertoire HTBI primers in conjunction with Arm-PCR of CDR3 regions. One entry per CDR3 protein, called by TCRdb with MiXCR from the multiplex PCR reads. The sample lists about half a million distinct CDR3 sequences, approximately 12% seen once, with approximately 9.6% in the top ten. In its sample, this clonotype was seen many times. Its antigen is as yet unknown. The CDR3 sequence is 14 residues long. The V end was cut by 3 bases, the J end by 3 bases, with 12 bases between. Germline CDR1 and CDR2: SGHAT and FQNNGV. The same sample was also used in a study of T cells in Graves' hyperthyroidism and ophthalmopathy.

This TCR was sampled from a woman between 25 and 40 years old with Graves disease. The sequencing used peripheral blood mononuclear cells (PBMCs), collected at new diagnosis, from a patient treated with antithyroid drugs. The rearrangement uses TRBV11-2 and TRBJ2-7; D is uncertain. The CDR3 region has the DNA TGTGCCAGCAGCTTCGGCGGACCCGGCTACGAGCAGTACTTC. Its translation: CASSFGGPGYEQYF.